This TCR beta chain was identified during a study of T cell repertoires in cytomegalovirus infection. On the study more broadly: Public signatures in TCR beta pointed to CMV infection and matching HLA type.

Points on this clonotype: Its antigen is unknown.

TCRdb passed the reads through MiXCR, listing each CDR3 protein once. Of 90,000 to 110,000 distinct CDR3 sequences detected, about 28% appear once; the ten largest clones hold around 80%. Study-wide results and caveats: The study found HLA-C-restricted CMV-specific TCR beta clonotypes dominating the ex vivo response.

Germline V gives CDR1 SGHTA, CDR2 FQGTGA. This CDR3 has 15 amino acids. V lost 1 base, J lost 10 bases, and 10 bases stayed unmatched. The source was CD8+ T cells from cultured PBMCs, collected from culture after CMV antigen stimulation. The chain joins TRBV7-3 to TRBJ2-1; 7 bases map to TRBD2. This TCR was sampled from a human donor in good health (CMV status not recorded). Some clones in this sample may be carry-over from other donors' samples. In nucleotides, the CDR3 is TGTGCCAGCAGCTTAAAGGACTCCCTGGGAGGGGAGCAGTTCTTC. Translated, it gives CASSLKDSLGGEQFF.